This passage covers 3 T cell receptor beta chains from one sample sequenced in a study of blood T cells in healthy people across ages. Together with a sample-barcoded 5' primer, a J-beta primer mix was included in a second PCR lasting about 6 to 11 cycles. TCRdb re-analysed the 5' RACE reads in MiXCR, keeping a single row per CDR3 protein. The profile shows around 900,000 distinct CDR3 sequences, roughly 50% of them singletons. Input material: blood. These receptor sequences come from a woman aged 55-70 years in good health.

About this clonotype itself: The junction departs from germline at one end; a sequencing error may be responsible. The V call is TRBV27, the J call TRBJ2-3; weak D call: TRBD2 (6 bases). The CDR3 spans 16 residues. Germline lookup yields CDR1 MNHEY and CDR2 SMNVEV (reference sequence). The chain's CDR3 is CASSLGRDVWSDTRYF. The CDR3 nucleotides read TGTGCCAGCAGTTTAGGGCGGGATGTGTGGTCAGATACGCGGTATTTT.

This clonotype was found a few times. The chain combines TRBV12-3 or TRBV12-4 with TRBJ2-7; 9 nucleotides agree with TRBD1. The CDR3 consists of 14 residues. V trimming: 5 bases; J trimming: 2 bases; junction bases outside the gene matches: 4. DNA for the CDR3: TGTGCCAGCAGTAAAACAGGGGGCGCCTACGAGCAGTACTTC. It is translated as CASSKTGGAYEQYF.

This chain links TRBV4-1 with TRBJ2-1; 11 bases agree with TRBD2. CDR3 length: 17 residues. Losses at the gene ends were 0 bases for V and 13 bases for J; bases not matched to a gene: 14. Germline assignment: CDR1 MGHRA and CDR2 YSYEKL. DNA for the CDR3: TGCGCCAGCAGCCAAGAGGGGACTAGCGGAATCCAAGAGACCCAGTTCTTC. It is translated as CASSQEGTSGIQETQFF.